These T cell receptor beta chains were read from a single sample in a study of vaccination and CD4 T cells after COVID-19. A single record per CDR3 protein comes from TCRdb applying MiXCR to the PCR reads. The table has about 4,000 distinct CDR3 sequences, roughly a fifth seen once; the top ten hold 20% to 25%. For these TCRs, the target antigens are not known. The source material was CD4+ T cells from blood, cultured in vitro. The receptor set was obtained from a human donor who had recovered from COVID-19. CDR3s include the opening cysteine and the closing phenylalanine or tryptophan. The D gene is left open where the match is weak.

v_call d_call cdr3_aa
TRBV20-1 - CSARDRGAETRGYTF
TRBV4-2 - CASSQDAGLYSPLHF
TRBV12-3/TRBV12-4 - CASSLYPPPAPIQYF
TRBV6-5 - CASSWSIRELFF
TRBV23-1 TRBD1 CASSPRQGRQETQYF
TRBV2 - CARTVRFDEQFF
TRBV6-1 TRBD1 CASRSGQTGNTIYF
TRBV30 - CAWEGTQRTHSPLHF
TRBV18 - CASSPRAERSEAFF
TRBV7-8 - CASRVTNTGELFF
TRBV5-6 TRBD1 CASSPGQGTYGYTF
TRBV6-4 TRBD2 CASSVEAGGHTGELFF